Below are 12 T cell receptor beta chains sequenced from a single sample in a study of PD-1 blockade in mismatch repair-deficient tumors. Data came from immunoSEQ multiplex PCR; TCRdb stores just in-frame clones and leaves some out. The repertoire holds tens of thousands of clones, with around four fifths as singletons. Sequences were derived from peripheral blood, sampled 4 weeks after starting pembrolizumab. These TCRs come from an adult with mismatch repair-deficient cancer.

The V call is TRBV7-9, the J call TRBJ2-7; D is undetermined. CDR1 SEHNR and CDR2 FQNEAQ come from the germline V gene (reference sequence). This CDR3 comprises 11 residues. V lost 6 bases and J lost 1, with 4 bases in between. The CDR3 DNA reads as TGTGCCAGCAGGGGTTCCTACGAGCAGTACTTC. This sequence encodes CASRGSYEQYF.

This sequence joins TRBV2 and TRBJ2-1, with TRBD2 matching 7 bases. This CDR3 has 16 residues. The germline V gene has CDR1 SNHLY and CDR2 FYNNEI. J lost 1 base, V lost 3 bases, and 6 bases had no gene match. The CDR3 sequence is CASSETSGMSYNEQFF. CDR3 in DNA: TGTGCCAGCAGTGAGACGAGCGGGATGTCCTACAATGAGCAGTTCTTC.

The chain is built from TRBV7-2 and TRBJ1-1; D is perhaps TRBD1 (5 bases). The CDR3 totals 16 residues. V lost 5 bases, J lost 5 bases, and 21 bases lay in between. In germline, CDR1 is SGHTA, CDR2 FQGNSA. This chain's CDR3 is CASSQGRPRVVTEAFF. The CDR3 DNA reads as TGTGCCAGCAGCCAAGGCCGACCCAGGGTGGTGACTGAAGCTTTCTTT.

In its sample, this clone was seen a few times. This sequence joins TRBV30 and TRBJ2-5; TRBD2 matches 8 bases. The CDR3 runs to 15 residues. V was clipped by 2 bases and J by 2 bases; unmatched bases: 7. Germline V lookup: CDR1 GTSNPN, CDR2 SVGIG (reference sequence). The CDR3 loop is CAWSSPSGLQETQYF. In nucleotides, the CDR3 is TGTGCCTGGAGTAGTCCTAGCGGGTTACAAGAGACCCAGTACTTC.

This sequence joins TRBV4-1 and TRBJ2-2, with D maybe TRBD1 (6 bases). Trimming took off 4 bases at V and 0 bases at J, with 9 bases between the two ends. The CDR3 runs 15 residues. Germline CDR1 and CDR2: MGHRA and YSYEKL. CDR3 in amino acids: CASSPQGANTGELFF. In DNA, the CDR3 is TGCGCCAGCAGCCCACAGGGCGCGAACACCGGGGAGCTGTTTTTT.

The chain uses TRBV5-6 and TRBJ1-1, with D hard to call. V was pared by 0 bases and J by 0 bases, with 9 bases between. Per the germline V gene, CDR1 is SGHDT and CDR2 is YYEEEE. The CDR3 loop spans 15 amino acids. In DNA form, the CDR3 reads TGTGCCAGCAGCTTGGTAACGGGGATGAACACTGAAGCTTTCTTT. It codes for CASSLVTGMNTEAFF.

The gene calls are TRBV5-1 and TRBJ1-2, with unresolved D. V dropped 4 bases and J dropped 6 bases, with 16 bases sitting between them. Looked up from germline, CDR1 is SGHRS and CDR2 is YFSETQ. This CDR3 comprises 14 residues. Here the CDR3 reads CASSRSRVEDGYTF. As DNA, the CDR3 is TGCGCCAGCAGCAGGAGCCGGGTGGAGGATGGCTACACCTTC.

The chain carries TRBV18 and TRBJ2-7; TRBD2 is a possible D gene (6 bases). The CDR3 covers 15 residues. Germline CDR1 is KGHSH and CDR2 is LQKENI. Trimming left V 5 bases short and J 5 bases short, with 19 bases between. For the CDR3, the DNA is TGTGCCAGCTCAGCCAGGAGGGCCGGGGTAAACGAGCAGTACTTC. Translation: CASSARRAGVNEQYF. Full variable domain (missing parts from reference TRBV18 and TRBJ2-7): NAGVMQNPRHLVRRRGQEARLRCSPMKGHSHVYWYRQLPEEGLKFMVYLQKENIIDESGMPKERFSAEFPKEGPSILRIQQVVRGDSAAYFCASSARRAGVNEQYFGPGTRLTVT.

The chain joins TRBV7-2 to TRBJ2-1; D not certain. The CDR3 sequence is 13 residues long. Germline-derived CDR1 and CDR2 are SGHTA and FQGNSA. The V and J ends lost 5 bases and 0 bases respectively, with 5 bases between them. This chain's CDR3 is CASSPGSYNEQFF. The CDR3 DNA sequence: TGTGCCAGCAGCCCAGGCTCCTACAATGAGCAGTTCTTC. Full variable domain (outside the CDR3, taken from reference TRBV7-2 and TRBJ2-1): GAGVSQSPSNKVTEKGKDVELRCDPISGHTALYWYRQSLGQGLEFLIYFQGNSAPDKSGLPSDRFSAERTGGSVSTLTIQRTQQEDSAVYLCASSPGSYNEQFFGPGTRLTVL.

This clone has just a few counts. The chain joins TRBV2 to TRBJ1-5; no clear D gene. Germline CDR1 SNHLY, CDR2 FYNNEI. V dropped 3 bases and J dropped 1 base, with 16 bases sitting between them. The CDR3 has 17 residues. This chain's CDR3 is CASSDAAYSFSNQPQHF. CDR3 in DNA: TGTGCCAGCAGTGACGCGGCTTACAGTTTCAGCAATCAGCCCCAGCATTTT.

Note on this clone: Within the sample, other DNA sequences also encode this same CDR3. The chain is built from TRBV2 and TRBJ1-5; possible D gene TRBD1, 5 bases. Germline assignment: CDR1 SNHLY and CDR2 FYNNEI. V lost 7 bases, J lost 7 bases, and 23 bases lay in between. The CDR3 spans 16 residues. The CDR3: CASTPRGVGVNQPQHF. The CDR3 region has the DNA TGTGCCAGCACTCCTCGGGGTGTAGGGGTCAACCAGCCCCAGCATTTT.

This clone was recorded only once. The CDR3 region has the DNA TGCAGTGCTAACCCAAAAGTCCGCGCTTTCTTT. Residues: CSANPKVRAFF. This chain connects TRBV20-1 to TRBJ1-1, with D uncertain. The CDR3 contains 11 residues. V was clipped by 4 bases and J by 11 bases, with 14 bases between them. The germline V gene encodes CDR1 DFQATT and CDR2 SNEGSKA (reference sequence).